This T cell receptor (beta chain) was observed in a study of T cell responses to AZD1222 COVID-19 vaccine. Study information: Recipients boosted at about 4 weeks or about 12 weeks are pooled.

Assay: immunoSEQ multiplex PCR; the TCRdb copy retains only in-frame clones and omits some. The sample contains over 100,000 clones, 88% of which appear only once. The CDR3 length is 14 residues. Unmatched junction bases numbered 6, after V lost 4 bases and J lost 4 bases. CDR1 SGHRS and CDR2 YFSETQ come from the germline V gene. Material: peripheral blood, obtained on day 0 of AZD1222 vaccination. The gene calls are TRBV5-1 and TRBJ2-7; TRBD1 matches 9 bases. The receptor was derived from an adult in good health. The CDR3 loop is CASSRGQGNYEQYF. CDR3 in DNA: TGCGCCAGCAGCCGGGGACAGGGAAATTACGAGCAGTACTTC. The variable domain in full, with the rest retrieved from reference TRBV5-1 and TRBJ2-7, is KAGVTQTPRYLIKTRGQQVTLSCSPISGHRSVSWYQQTPGQGLQFLFEYFSETQRNKGNFPGRFSGRQFSNSRSEMNVSTLELGDSALYLCASSRGQGNYEQYFGPGTRLTVT.